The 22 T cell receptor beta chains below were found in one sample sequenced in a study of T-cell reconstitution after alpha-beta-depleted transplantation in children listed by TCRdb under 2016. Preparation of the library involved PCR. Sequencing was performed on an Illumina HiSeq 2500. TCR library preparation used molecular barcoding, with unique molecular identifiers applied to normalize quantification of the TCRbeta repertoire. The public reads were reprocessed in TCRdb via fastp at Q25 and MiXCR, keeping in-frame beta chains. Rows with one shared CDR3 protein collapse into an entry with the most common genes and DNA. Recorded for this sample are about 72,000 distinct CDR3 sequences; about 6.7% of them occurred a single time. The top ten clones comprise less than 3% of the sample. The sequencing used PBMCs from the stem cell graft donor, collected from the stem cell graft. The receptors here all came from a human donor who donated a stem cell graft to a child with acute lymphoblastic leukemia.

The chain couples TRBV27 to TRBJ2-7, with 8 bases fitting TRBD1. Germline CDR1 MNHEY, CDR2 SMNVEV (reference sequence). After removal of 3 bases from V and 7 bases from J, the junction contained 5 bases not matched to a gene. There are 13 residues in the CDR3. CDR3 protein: CASSFGQGGEQYF. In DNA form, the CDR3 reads TGTGCCAGCAGTTTTGGACAGGGAGGAGAGCAGTACTTC.

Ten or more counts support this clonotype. For the CDR3, the DNA is TGTGCCAGCAGCCAAGCGGGACTTGCCTACGAGCAGTACTTC. It is translated as CASSQAGLAYEQYF. The chain recombines TRBV14 with TRBJ2-7; TRBD2 might be the D (6 bases). V shed 1 base and J shed 2 bases, with 9 bases lying between them. Looked up from germline, CDR1 is SGHDN and CDR2 is FVKESK. The CDR3 contains 14 residues.

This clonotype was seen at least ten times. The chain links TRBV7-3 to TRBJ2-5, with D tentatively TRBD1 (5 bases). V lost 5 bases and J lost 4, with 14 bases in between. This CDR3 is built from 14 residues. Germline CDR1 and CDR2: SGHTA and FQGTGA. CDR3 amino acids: CASSLNGARETQYF. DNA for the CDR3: TGTGCCAGCAGCCTAAATGGGGCCCGAGAGACCCAGTACTTC.

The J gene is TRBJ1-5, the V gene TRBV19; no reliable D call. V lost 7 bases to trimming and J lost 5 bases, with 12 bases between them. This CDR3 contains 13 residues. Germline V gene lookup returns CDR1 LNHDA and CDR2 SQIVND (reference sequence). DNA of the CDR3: TGTGCCAGTACTACATTGAACCATCAGCCCCAGCATTTT. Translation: CASTTLNHQPQHF.

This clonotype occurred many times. The DNA for the CDR3 is TGTGCCAGCAGTTTTAGTATTGGGGAGCACCAACCCTCTGGAAACACCATATATTTT. This sequence encodes CASSFSIGEHQPSGNTIYF. The chain uses TRBV12-3 or TRBV12-4 and TRBJ1-3; D is unresolved. CDR3 length equals 19 residues. Trimming took off 3 bases at V and 0 bases at J, with 21 bases between the two ends.

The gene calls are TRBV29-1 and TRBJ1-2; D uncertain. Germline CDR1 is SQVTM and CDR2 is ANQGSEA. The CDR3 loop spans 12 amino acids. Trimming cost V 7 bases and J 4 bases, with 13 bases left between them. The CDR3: CSGEVFGYGYTF. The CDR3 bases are TGCAGCGGTGAGGTATTTGGCTATGGCTACACCTTC.

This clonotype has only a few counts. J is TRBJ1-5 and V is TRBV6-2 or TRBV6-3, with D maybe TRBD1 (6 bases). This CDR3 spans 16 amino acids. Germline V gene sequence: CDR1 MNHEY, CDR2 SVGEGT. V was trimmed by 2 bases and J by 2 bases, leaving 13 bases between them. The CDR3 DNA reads TGTGCCAGCAGTTACCCGGCGGACAGACGCAATCAGCCCCAGCATTTT. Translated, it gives CASSYPADRRNQPQHF.

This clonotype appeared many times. The CDR3 loop reads CASSSAGGSTDTQYF. The CDR3 region has the DNA TGTGCCAGCAGTTCAGCGGGGGGGAGCACAGATACGCAGTATTTT. This chain joins TRBV12-3 or TRBV12-4 and TRBJ2-3; TRBD2 agrees at 10 bases. V lost 4 bases to trimming and J lost 0 bases; unmatched junction nucleotides: 1. This CDR3 is built from 15 residues.

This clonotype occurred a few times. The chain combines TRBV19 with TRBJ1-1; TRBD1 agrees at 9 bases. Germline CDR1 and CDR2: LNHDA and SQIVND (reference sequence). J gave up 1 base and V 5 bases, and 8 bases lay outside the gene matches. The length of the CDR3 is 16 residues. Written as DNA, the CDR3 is TGTGCCAGTAGTCCCATGATGGGACAGGGGAACACTGAAGCTTTCTTT. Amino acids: CASSPMMGQGNTEAFF.

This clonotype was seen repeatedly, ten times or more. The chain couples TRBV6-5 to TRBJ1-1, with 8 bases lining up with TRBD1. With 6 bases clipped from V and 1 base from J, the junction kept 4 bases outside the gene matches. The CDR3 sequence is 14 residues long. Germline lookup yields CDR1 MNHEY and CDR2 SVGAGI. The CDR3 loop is CASSPGGRNTEAFF. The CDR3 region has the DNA TGTGCCAGCAGCCCAGGGGGCCGGAACACTGAAGCTTTCTTT.

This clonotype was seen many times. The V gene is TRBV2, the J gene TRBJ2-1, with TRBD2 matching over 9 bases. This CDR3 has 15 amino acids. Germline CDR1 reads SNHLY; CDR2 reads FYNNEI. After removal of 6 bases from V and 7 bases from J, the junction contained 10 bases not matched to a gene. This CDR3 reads CASRKGGGAENEQFF. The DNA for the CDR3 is TGTGCCAGCAGGAAGGGCGGGGGGGCGGAAAATGAGCAGTTCTTC.

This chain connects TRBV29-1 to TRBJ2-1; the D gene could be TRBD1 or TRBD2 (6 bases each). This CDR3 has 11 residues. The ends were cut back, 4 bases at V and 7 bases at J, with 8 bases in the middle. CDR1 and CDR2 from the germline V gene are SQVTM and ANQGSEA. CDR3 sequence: CSVVGGNEQFF. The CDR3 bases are TGCAGCGTTGTAGGGGGGAATGAGCAGTTCTTC.

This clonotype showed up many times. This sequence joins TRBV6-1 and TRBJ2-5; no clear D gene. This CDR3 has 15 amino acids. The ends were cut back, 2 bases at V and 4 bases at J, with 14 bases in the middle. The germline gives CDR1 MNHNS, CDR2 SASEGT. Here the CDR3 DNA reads TGTGCCAGCAGTGAAAATTCGTTGGGGTTAGAGACCCAGTACTTC. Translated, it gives CASSENSLGLETQYF.

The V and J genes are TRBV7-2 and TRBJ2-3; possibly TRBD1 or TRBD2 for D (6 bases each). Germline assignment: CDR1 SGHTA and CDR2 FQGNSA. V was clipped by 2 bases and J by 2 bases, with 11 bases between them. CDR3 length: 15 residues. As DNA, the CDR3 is TGTGCCAGCAGCTTATGGGGGGACAACACAGATACGCAGTATTTT. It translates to CASSLWGDNTDTQYF.

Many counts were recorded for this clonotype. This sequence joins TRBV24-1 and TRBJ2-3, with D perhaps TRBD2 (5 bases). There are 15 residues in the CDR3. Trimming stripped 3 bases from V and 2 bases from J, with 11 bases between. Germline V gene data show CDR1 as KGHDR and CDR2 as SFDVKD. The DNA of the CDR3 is TGTGCCACCAGTGATGCCGCGGGTTTCACAGATACGCAGTATTTT. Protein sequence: CATSDAAGFTDTQYF.

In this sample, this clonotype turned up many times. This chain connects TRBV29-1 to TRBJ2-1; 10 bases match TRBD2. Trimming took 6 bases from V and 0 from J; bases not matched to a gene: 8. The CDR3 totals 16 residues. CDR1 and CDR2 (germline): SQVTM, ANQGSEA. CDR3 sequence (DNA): TGCAGCGTGAGTGGACTAGCGGAAGACTCCTACAATGAGCAGTTCTTC. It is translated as CSVSGLAEDSYNEQFF.

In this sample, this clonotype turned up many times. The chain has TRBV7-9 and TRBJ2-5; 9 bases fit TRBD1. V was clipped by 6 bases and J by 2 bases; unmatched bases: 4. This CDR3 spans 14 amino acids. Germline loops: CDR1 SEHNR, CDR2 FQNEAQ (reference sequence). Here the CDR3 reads CASSFGTGQETQYF. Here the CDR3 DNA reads TGTGCCAGCAGTTTCGGGACAGGGCAAGAGACCCAGTACTTC.

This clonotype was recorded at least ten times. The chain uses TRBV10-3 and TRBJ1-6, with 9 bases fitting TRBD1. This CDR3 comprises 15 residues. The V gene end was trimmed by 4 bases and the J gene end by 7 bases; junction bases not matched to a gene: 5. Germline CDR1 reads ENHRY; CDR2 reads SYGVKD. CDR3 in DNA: TGTGCCATCAGTGGAGGGACAGGGCCCAATTCACCCCTCCACTTT. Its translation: CAISGGTGPNSPLHF.

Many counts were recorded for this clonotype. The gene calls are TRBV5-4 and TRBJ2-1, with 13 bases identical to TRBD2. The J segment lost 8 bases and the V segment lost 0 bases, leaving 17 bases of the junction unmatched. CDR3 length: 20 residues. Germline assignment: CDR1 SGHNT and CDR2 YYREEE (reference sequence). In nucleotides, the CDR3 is TGTGCCAGCAGCTTGGATAGACTAGCGGGAGGTCCTCGGTATACCGATGAGCAGTTCTTC. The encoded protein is CASSLDRLAGGPRYTDEQFF.

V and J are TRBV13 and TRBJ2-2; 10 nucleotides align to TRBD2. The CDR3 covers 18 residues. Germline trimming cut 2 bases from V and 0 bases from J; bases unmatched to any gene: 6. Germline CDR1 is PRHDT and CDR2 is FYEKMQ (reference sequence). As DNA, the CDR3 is TGTGCCAGCAGCTTATGGGCTAGCGGGGGTTCGAACACCGGGGAGCTGTTTTTT. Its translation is CASSLWASGGSNTGELFF.

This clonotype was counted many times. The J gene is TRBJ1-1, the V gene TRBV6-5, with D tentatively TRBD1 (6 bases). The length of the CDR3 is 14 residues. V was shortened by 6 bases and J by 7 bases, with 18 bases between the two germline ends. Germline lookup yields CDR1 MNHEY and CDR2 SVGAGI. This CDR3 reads CASSSTGHRDEAFF. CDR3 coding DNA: TGTGCCAGCAGCTCTACGGGACATCGGGATGAAGCTTTCTTT.

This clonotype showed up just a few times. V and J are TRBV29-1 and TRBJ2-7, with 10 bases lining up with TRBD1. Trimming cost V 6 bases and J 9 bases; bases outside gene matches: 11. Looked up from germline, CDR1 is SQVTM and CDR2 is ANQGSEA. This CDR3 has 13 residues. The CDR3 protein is CSVRTGQGSVQYF. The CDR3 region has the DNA TGCAGCGTCCGAACGGGACAGGGGAGCGTGCAGTACTTC.